A single sample gave rise to the 8 T cell receptor beta chains below, sequenced in a study of blood T cell repertoires in COVID-19. Assay: immunoSEQ multiplex PCR; the TCRdb copy retains only in-frame clones and omits some. The sample includes roughly 150,000 clones, around 87% of them seen just once. The sequencing input was peripheral blood. The origin of the receptors is a woman in her sixties or seventies with COVID-19, enrolled during active disease.

The rearrangement uses TRBV5-1 and TRBJ1-4; TRBD1 aligns across 7 bases. V gave up 6 bases and J gave up 0 bases; unmatched junction bases: 5. The CDR3 has 15 residues. Germline-derived CDR1 and CDR2 are SGHRS and YFSETQ. The CDR3 DNA sequence: TGCGCCAGCAAGCCAGGGGGTGCAACTAATGAAAAACTGTTTTTT. As protein: CASKPGGATNEKLFF.

In the case of this clone: Other DNA sequences in the same sample also yield this CDR3. The rearrangement uses TRBV12-3 or TRBV12-4 and TRBJ1-1; D gene unclear. The CDR3 runs to 13 residues. The V end lost 3 bases, the J end lost 0 bases, and 5 bases lay between the germline ends. The CDR3 loop reads CASSFEVNTEAFF. The CDR3 coding sequence is TGTGCCAGCAGTTTTGAGGTGAACACTGAAGCTTTCTTT.

The chain combines TRBV27 with TRBJ1-5, with a weak D call TRBD1 (6 bases). Germline V CDR1 and CDR2: MNHEY, SMNVEV (reference sequence). Trimming stripped 1 base from V and 1 base from J, with 14 bases between. This CDR3 has 17 residues. The CDR3 nucleotides are TGTGCCAGCAGTTTATATCCCCCACAGGGCAGCAATCAGCCCCAGCATTTT. Translated, it gives CASSLYPPQGSNQPQHF.

The chain has TRBV28 and TRBJ1-2; a weak D match, TRBD1 (5 bases). CDR3 length equals 12 residues. V lost 8 bases and J lost 8, with 15 bases in between. From germline, CDR1 is MDHEN and CDR2 SYDVKM. This chain's CDR3 is CASQGGVGGYTF. The CDR3 DNA sequence: TGTGCCAGCCAGGGAGGGGTAGGGGGCTACACCTTC.

This clone was picked up one time. The genes are TRBV15 and TRBJ2-3; tentatively, D is TRBD1 (5 bases). Germline assignment: CDR1 LNHNV and CDR2 YYDKDF (reference sequence). V lost 4 bases, J lost 5 bases, and 19 bases lay in between. The CDR3 covers 16 residues. The CDR3 is CATSKNYLSQGDTQYF. The CDR3 nucleotides are TGTGCCACCAGCAAGAATTACCTATCTCAGGGAGATACGCAGTATTTT.

This clone was seen only once. This sequence joins TRBV6-2 or TRBV6-3 and TRBJ1-6; 9 nucleotides align to TRBD1. The V segment lost 6 bases and the J segment 7 bases; nucleotides outside the gene matches: 16. CDR3 length equals 18 residues. CDR1 is MNHEY and CDR2 is SVGEGT in the germline V gene. CDR3 residues: CASSSGTGMVSGNSPLHF. In DNA form, the CDR3 reads TGTGCCAGCAGCTCCGGGACAGGGATGGTTTCGGGAAATTCACCCCTCCACTTT.

V and J are TRBV5-1 and TRBJ2-3; D uncertain. Germline lookup yields CDR1 SGHRS and CDR2 YFSETQ. There are 14 residues in the CDR3. Trimming took 0 bases from V and 2 from J, leaving 7 bases between them. The CDR3 coding sequence is TGCGCCAGCAGCTTGGGTGCGTACACAGATACGCAGTATTTT. It codes for CASSLGAYTDTQYF.

V gene TRBV6-1 combines with J gene TRBJ1-2, with a tentative D call TRBD1 (6 bases). The CDR3 loop spans 16 amino acids. V was pared by 4 bases and J by 6 bases, with 21 bases between. CDR1 is MNHNS, CDR2 SASEGT, per germline. The CDR3 sequence is CASSAFSGDTRDGYTF. CDR3 nucleotides: TGTGCCAGCAGTGCTTTCTCCGGGGACACTCGGGATGGCTACACCTTC.